A single sample is the source of the 18 T cell receptor beta chains below, sequenced in a study of T cells after posttransplantation cyclophosphamide. The data were produced by immunoSEQ multiplex PCR, yet TCRdb's version contains in-frame clones alone and is incomplete. This record lists over 20,000 clones, none seen once only, and the top ten clones contain over 1.3%. Sequencing was carried out using PBMCs. All receptors come from a man aged 50-60 years in good health, CMV-negative, and a related stem cell transplant donor.

This clone came up many times. The CDR3 nucleotides are TGTGCCAGCAGTCCAATGGCCGTAAACACCATATATTTT. Its translation: CASSPMAVNTIYF. The gene calls are TRBV28 and TRBJ1-3; D ambiguous. This CDR3 spans 13 amino acids. Germline V gene sequence: CDR1 MDHEN, CDR2 SYDVKM. The germline V and J ends were trimmed by 5 bases and 6 bases, with 11 bases remaining between them.

This clone was recorded many times. The J gene is TRBJ1-5, the V gene TRBV5-1; D possibly corresponds to TRBD1 (6 bases). Trimming removed 5 bases from V and 2 bases from J, with 14 bases in between. This CDR3 has 15 amino acids. Looked up from germline, CDR1 is SGHRS and CDR2 is YFSETQ. The CDR3 region is CASRRNRDRNQPQHF. The CDR3 region has the DNA TGCGCCAGCAGGCGTAACAGGGACCGCAATCAGCCCCAGCATTTT.

This clone was observed at least ten times. J is TRBJ1-5 and V is TRBV27, with 9 bases lining up with TRBD1. Trimming took 5 bases from V and 6 from J; bases not matched to a gene: 8. CDR3 length equals 15 residues. CDR1 MNHEY and CDR2 SMNVEV come from the germline V gene (reference sequence). As DNA, the CDR3 is TGTGCCAGCAGTAGCCATACAGGGGGCAGTCAGCCCCAGCATTTT. Translating gives CASSSHTGGSQPQHF.

A few counts support this clone. DNA for the CDR3: TGTGCCAGCTCACCAAGCGGGAGATACTACGAGCAGTACTTC. Translated, it gives CASSPSGRYYEQYF. The genes are TRBV18 and TRBJ2-5; 8 bases are shared with TRBD2. TRBJ2-7 explains the end of the DNA better; the J call may be wrong. This CDR3 contains 14 residues. Germline V gives CDR1 KGHSH, CDR2 LQKENI.

This clone was observed at least ten times. The V gene is TRBV18, the J gene TRBJ2-7, with D possibly being TRBD1 (7 bases). Germline V gives CDR1 KGHSH, CDR2 LQKENI. This CDR3 is 17 amino acids long. The V end lost 8 bases, the J end lost 2 bases, and 25 bases lay between the germline ends. The DNA for the CDR3 is TGTGCCAGCCCGTCCCGGATGGAGGGGGCGCCTCCCTACGAGCAGTACTTC. It codes for CASPSRMEGAPPYEQYF.

The table lists this clone with many counts. The V gene is TRBV5-1, the J gene TRBJ2-1; 7 bases are shared with TRBD1. This CDR3 comprises 15 residues. Trimming at V came to 4 bases and at J to 6 bases, leaving 10 bases not matched to a gene. CDR1 and CDR2 (germline): SGHRS, YFSETQ. Written as DNA, the CDR3 is TGCGCCAGCAGCCCCGACAGGGTAACCAGCAATGAGCAGTTCTTC. It yields the protein CASSPDRVTSNEQFF.

This clone has a handful of counts. V is TRBV10-2 and J is TRBJ1-1; the match to TRBD1 covers 9 bases. Looked up from germline, CDR1 is WSHSY and CDR2 is SAAADI. There are 13 residues in the CDR3. The junction had 4 bases not matched to a gene; V was cut back by 11 bases and J by 0 bases. In DNA form, the CDR3 reads TGCGCCGCAAACAGGGGGCTGAACACTGAAGCTTTCTTT. It is translated as CAANRGLNTEAFF.

In this sample, this clone turned up a few times. Compared with germline, one end of the junction differs, possibly owing to a read error. Other DNA sequences in this specimen translate into the identical CDR3. The chain has TRBV5-1 and TRBJ1-3; 10 positions match TRBD1. The germline gives CDR1 SGHRS, CDR2 YFSETQ. This CDR3 has 15 amino acids. The CDR3 bases are TGTGCCAGCAGCCCATGGACAGGGGGAGAAAACACCATATATTTT. The encoded protein is CASSPWTGGENTIYF.

This clone occurred many times. The rearrangement uses TRBV29-1 and TRBJ1-1; D is uncertain. The CDR3 length is 13 residues. Looked up from germline, CDR1 is SQVTM and CDR2 is ANQGSEA. The V gene lost 2 bases and the J gene lost 5 bases, with 12 bases spanning the gap. CDR3 nucleotides: TGCAGCGTTGAAAGACTCGAACATACTGAAGCTTTCTTT. Its protein product is CSVERLEHTEAFF.

In its sample, this clone was seen many times. The chain couples TRBV18 to TRBJ1-1, with a possible D match to TRBD1 (6 bases). Trimming took 3 bases from V and 5 from J, leaving 16 bases between them. The CDR3 loop spans 15 amino acids. The germline V gene has CDR1 KGHSH and CDR2 LQKENI. The CDR3 reads CASSPGGGRETEAFF. The CDR3 nucleotides read TGTGCCAGCTCACCTGGTGGGGGCCGGGAAACTGAAGCTTTCTTT.

This clone was counted at least ten times. The chain combines TRBV4-1 with TRBJ2-7; 8 bases fit TRBD1. This CDR3 is 16 amino acids long. The V and J ends lost 2 bases and 5 bases, in that order; junction bases with no gene match: 11. Germline CDR1 MGHRA, CDR2 YSYEKL. CDR3 in DNA: TGCGCCAGCAGCCAATGGCGCTATTCAGGGGGCCACGAGCAGTACTTC. This encodes CASSQWRYSGGHEQYF.

This clone showed up many times. The rearrangement links TRBV30 to TRBJ1-1; D is unclear. The CDR3 contains 12 residues. CDR1 and CDR2 from the germline V gene are GTSNPN and SVGIG (reference sequence). V lost 3 bases, J lost 6 bases, and 11 bases lay in between. DNA of the CDR3: TGTGCCTGGAGCGCTACCTCGGCTGAAGCTTTCTTT. Amino acids: CAWSATSAEAFF. The variable domain in full, completed from reference TRBV30 and TRBJ1-1, reads SQTIHQWPATLVQPVGSPLSLECTVEGTSNPNLYWYRQAAGRGLQLLFYSVGIGQISSEVPQNLSASRPQDRQFILSSKKLLLSDSGFYLCAWSATSAEAFFGQGTRLTVV.

At least ten counts were recorded for this clone. The CDR3 coding sequence is TGCGCCAGCAGCTTGGGTTCTGGAGGCACCATATATTTT. As protein: CASSLGSGGTIYF. The chain joins TRBV5-1 to TRBJ1-3; D unresolved. V lost 0 bases, J lost 9 bases, and 10 bases lay in between. The CDR3 is made up of 13 amino acids. CDR1 is SGHRS and CDR2 is YFSETQ in the germline V gene.

This clone has a count of ten or more. The chain recombines TRBV4-2 with TRBJ2-5, with D possibly TRBD2 on 6 matching bases. CDR3 length: 14 amino acids. Trimming cost V 4 bases and J 4 bases, with 13 bases left between them. Germline V gives CDR1 LGHNA, CDR2 YNFKEQ. The CDR3 sequence is CASSLFGSRETQYF. Written as DNA, the CDR3 is TGTGCCAGCAGCCTCTTCGGGAGTCGAGAGACCCAGTACTTC.

This clone was observed many times. The V call is TRBV6-5, the J call TRBJ2-7, with D maybe TRBD2 (6 bases). This CDR3 has 14 amino acids. Deletions cut 5 bases from V and 0 bases from J, with 11 bases between. Germline V gives CDR1 MNHEY, CDR2 SVGAGI. The CDR3 loop is CASSPWRDSYEQYF. The CDR3, as DNA: TGTGCCAGCAGTCCCTGGCGGGACTCCTACGAGCAGTACTTC.

This clone was counted ten times or more. This rearrangement joins TRBV5-1 to TRBJ2-7; 11 bases match TRBD1. Germline values: CDR1 SGHRS, CDR2 YFSETQ. The CDR3 runs to 17 residues. Trimming removed 0 bases from V and 2 bases from J; junction bases left unmatched: 7. CDR3 in amino acids: CASSLAGTGGSPYEQYF. DNA of the CDR3: TGCGCCAGCAGCTTGGCCGGGACAGGGGGTTCCCCCTACGAGCAGTACTTC.

The sample holds many counts of this clone. The chain recombines TRBV29-1 with TRBJ2-5, with D possibly matching TRBD1 (5 bases). From germline, CDR1 is SQVTM and CDR2 ANQGSEA. With 7 bases removed from V and 5 bases from J, the gap between germline ends came to 14 bases. The CDR3 is 12 amino acids. The CDR3 here is CSALPGIETQYF. CDR3 in DNA: TGCAGCGCCTTACCAGGGATTGAGACCCAGTACTTC.

This clone was counted many times. The V gene is TRBV11-3, the J gene TRBJ2-1, with D possibly matching TRBD1 (5 bases). CDR1 and CDR2 (germline): SGHNT, YENEEA. Trimming removed 0 bases from V and 9 bases from J, with 15 bases in between. This CDR3 comprises 15 residues. The CDR3 sequence is CASSLDGQGKGEQFF. The CDR3, as DNA: TGTGCCAGCAGCTTAGATGGTCAGGGAAAGGGTGAGCAGTTCTTC.